This T cell receptor beta chain appears in the sequencing data of a study of blood T cell repertoires in COVID-19 (dated by TCRdb to the early 2020s). Study-level background: Samples covering the acute and convalescent phases of COVID-19 were provided by collaborators in the United States, Italy and Spain. Sample metadata almost always included a de-identified subject ID, COVID-19 status, age in years and sex. Samples were obtained from the ongoing ImmuneRACE study (first 160 participants) and from about 1,300 subjects provided by 6 global collaborators. The material from the prospective study consisted of cDNA or gDNA derived from T cells, B-cell-depleted T cells, or PBMCs. A freely available public database, intended as a resource for researchers studying the immune response to SARS-CoV-2, is where the repertoires were released. HLA class I and class II types, where available, came from metadata supplied by the sample provider rather than from assay-based typing. Subjects who had been exposed to COVID-19, were actively infected with it, or had recovered from it provided the deeply sampled blood TCRbeta repertoires that made up the dataset.

TCRbeta CDR3 regions were amplified from genomic DNA by means of the immunoSEQ Assay, a bias-controlled multiplex PCR. In the source study's methods: Within the assay, amplification of reference gene primers was used to estimate how many nucleated cells each sample contained. To quantify the absolute abundance of each unique TCRbeta CDR3 rearrangement, sequence reads were collapsed and filtered. Productive Simpson clonality was computed per sample as the square root of Simpson's diversity index over productive rearrangements. TCRdb obtained this table from immuneACCESS and retained in-frame rearrangements with V and J assigned. These tables miss some clones; where compared with another copy, unresolved V genes account for less than half of the shortfall, and the remainder is unexplained. The V and J calls and clone size come from that table; D and trimming were worked out from the DNA. The sample table holds tens of thousands of clones, of which approximately 85% were seen once. Clones ranked in the top ten supply approximately 35% of the sample.

Comments on this clone: The specificity of this receptor is unknown. The input lacks base qualities; no much larger clone sits a single base away.

Results and caveats for the whole study, not just this receptor: The amount of clinical and demographic metadata varied by source and participant and was provided uncurated.

Collaborating institutions collected whole blood in K2EDTA tubes following their own protocols. Collaborator samples were shipped for TCRbeta analysis as frozen whole blood, isolated PBMCs, or DNA extracted from either sample type. Sequenced input: peripheral blood. This clonotype was obtained from a man aged 70-80 years with acute or convalescent COVID-19.

The nucleotide sequence is TGTGCCAGCAGTACCGGACAGGTGGAGGCCGGGGAGCTGTTTTTT. It is translated as CASSTGQVEAGELFF. The V and J segments used are TRBV6-6 and TRBJ2-2; 7 of the junction bases match TRBD1. V is trimmed back by 5 bases and J by 6 bases, and the junction contains 9 bases that no gene match accounts for. As encoded in the germline V gene (reference sequence), CDR1 is MNHNY while CDR2 is SVGAGI. The CDR3 has 15 amino acids, counting the end cysteine and phenylalanine. The kept DNA is CDR3 alone, 45 bases in frame from the first base.